The clone carrying this TCR beta chain has a handful of counts. This specimen belongs to a study of blood T cell repertoires in COVID-19. Study summary: Both acute and convalescent COVID-19 samples were obtained from the United States, Italy and Spain. T cells, B-cell-depleted T cells, or PBMCs supplied cDNA or gDNA.

In the authors' workflow: Amplification of reference gene primers was used by the study to estimate nucleated cell counts. Profiled with immunoSEQ multiplex PCR; TCRdb holds only in-frame clones, not every one. V and J calls and clone size follow that table, whereas D and trimming were derived from the DNA. The sample has about 160,000 clones; around four fifths are singletons. The V end lost 3 bases, the J end lost 8 bases, and 14 bases lay between the germline ends. This CDR3 region has 14 residues. Germline V gene lookup returns CDR1 LNHDA and CDR2 SQIVND (reference sequence). The sample taken for sequencing was peripheral blood. The chain carries TRBV19 and TRBJ1-5, with a weak D call TRBD1 (5 bases). The origin of this receptor is an elderly woman with acute or convalescent COVID-19. The CDR3 region is CASSIIVGREPQHF. DNA for the CDR3: TGTGCCAGTAGTATCATAGTGGGGCGAGAGCCCCAGCATTTT.